Presented here are 29 T cell receptor beta chains from one specimen sequenced in a study of cytomegalovirus exposure and HLA in healthy donors. Both 60 Vbeta primers and 13 Jbeta primers went into the PCR. Sequencing used immunoSEQ multiplex PCR; TCRdb keeps in-frame clones, though not all of them. The table has some 170,000 clones, under 80% seen once; the top ten hold roughly 4.2%. Sequenced material: PBMCs. These receptors were obtained from a man aged 35 to 55 in good health and CMV-seronegative.

The genes are TRBV28 and TRBJ1-2; D unresolved. The CDR3 covers 13 residues. Looked up from germline, CDR1 is MDHEN and CDR2 is SYDVKM. The ends were cut back, 2 bases at V and 4 bases at J, with 8 bases in the middle. The DNA of the CDR3 is TGTGCCAGCAGTTTAGGGCAGATCTATGGCTACACCTTC. Translating it yields CASSLGQIYGYTF.

This chain connects TRBV14 to TRBJ2-3, with D possibly being TRBD2 (6 bases). This CDR3 comprises 14 residues. Trimming pared 1 base from V and 1 base from J, leaving 6 bases between. The germline V gene has CDR1 SGHDN and CDR2 FVKESK. CDR3 in DNA: TGTGCCAGCAGCCAAGCGGGGGGCACAGATACGCAGTATTTT. Translation gives CASSQAGGTDTQYF. The variable domain in full, with the rest retrieved from reference TRBV14 and TRBJ2-3, is EAGVTQFPSHSVIEKGQTVTLRCDPISGHDNLYWYRRVMGKEIKFLLHFVKESKQDESGMPNNRFLAERTGGTYSTLKVQPAELEDSGVYFCASSQAGGTDTQYFGPGTRLTVL.

This chain links TRBV25-1 with TRBJ2-1; the match to TRBD1 covers 7 bases. Losses at the gene ends were 3 bases for V and 6 bases for J; bases not matched to a gene: 11. CDR1 MGHDK and CDR2 SYGVNS come from the germline V gene. The CDR3 loop spans 16 amino acids. The CDR3 DNA sequence: TGTGCCAGCAGTGAGATCGGGACAGAGGCTTTCAATGAGCAGTTCTTC. Residues: CASSEIGTEAFNEQFF. The full variable domain, in which reference TRBV25-1 and TRBJ2-1 provide the parts outside the CDR3, is EADIYQTPRYLVIGTGKKITLECSQTMGHDKMYWYQQDPGMELHLIHYSYGVNSTEKGDLSSESTVSRIRTEHFPLTLESARPSHTSQYLCASSEIGTEAFNEQFFGPGTRLTVL.

The genes are TRBV11-3 and TRBJ1-1; D uncertain. The germline V and J ends were trimmed by 0 bases and 11 bases, with 19 bases remaining between them. This CDR3 has 15 amino acids. Germline V gene data show CDR1 as SGHNT and CDR2 as YENEEA. The CDR3 DNA is TGTGCCAGCAGCTTAGATTCTAGGTCGTCTTCCCCCGCTTTCTTT. Translated, it gives CASSLDSRSSSPAFF.

This chain joins TRBV5-1 and TRBJ2-7, with D perhaps matching TRBD2 (6 bases). Germline V CDR1 and CDR2: SGHRS, YFSETQ. Trimming cost V 2 bases and J 2 bases, with 14 bases left between them. This CDR3 comprises 15 residues. The CDR3 nucleotides are TGCGCCAGCAGCTTTATGCCGGGAGAGCCCTACGAGCAGTACTTC. This codes for CASSFMPGEPYEQYF.

The chain recombines TRBV2 with TRBJ1-5, with 8 bases matching TRBD1. CDR3 length equals 14 residues. V dropped 5 bases and J dropped 5; count of bases not matched to a gene: 5. Looked up from germline, CDR1 is SNHLY and CDR2 is FYNNEI. The CDR3 is CASSPGTGYQPQHF. CDR3 nucleotides: TGTGCCAGCAGTCCCGGGACAGGTTATCAGCCCCAGCATTTT.

This clone showed up many times. The chain links TRBV10-3 to TRBJ2-1; maybe TRBD1 (6 bases). The CDR3 loop spans 15 amino acids. Deletions cut 4 bases from V and 5 bases from J, with 15 bases between. CDR1 ENHRY and CDR2 SYGVKD come from the germline V gene. This chain's CDR3 is CAISGGGLVNNEQFF. DNA of the CDR3: TGTGCCATCAGTGGTGGGGGCTTGGTCAACAATGAGCAGTTCTTC.

The chain employs TRBV18 and TRBJ1-1; D ambiguous. The germline V and J ends were trimmed by 3 bases and 0 bases, with 11 bases remaining between them. This CDR3 has 15 residues. Per the germline V gene, CDR1 is KGHSH and CDR2 is LQKENI. This chain's CDR3 is CASSPGRQLNTEAFF. The CDR3 nucleotides read TGTGCCAGCTCACCGGGGAGGCAGCTGAACACTGAAGCTTTCTTT.

J is TRBJ2-5 and V is TRBV7-2; a possible D gene is TRBD2 (7 bases). The CDR3 extends over 19 amino acids. Between the trimmed V and J ends, which lost 3 bases and 1 base, there was a span of 24 bases. Germline CDR1 SGHTA, CDR2 FQGNSA. CDR3 coding DNA: TGTGCCAGCAGCTTCGGGGGAGTGGATAGGGGGGGCCTCCAAGAGACCCAGTACTTC. The encoded protein is CASSFGGVDRGGLQETQYF.

This clone was observed a few times. CDR3 coding DNA: TGTGCCAGCAGTCCTCCTACAGGGCCCAGCACTGAAGCTTTCTTT. Encoded protein: CASSPPTGPSTEAFF. The rearrangement uses TRBV27 and TRBJ1-1, with D tentatively TRBD1 (6 bases). V was trimmed by 5 bases and J by 4 bases, leaving 17 bases between them. Germline values: CDR1 MNHEY, CDR2 SMNVEV (reference sequence). CDR3 length equals 15 residues.

The rearrangement uses TRBV5-1 and TRBJ2-7; 7 bases are shared with TRBD1. The CDR3 loop spans 14 amino acids. Per germline, CDR1 SGHRS and CDR2 YFSETQ. Trimming removed 1 base from V and 6 bases from J; junction bases left unmatched: 7. The chain's CDR3 is CASSLYGTAGEQYF. As DNA, the CDR3 is TGCGCCAGCAGCTTGTACGGGACAGCTGGCGAGCAGTACTTC.

The gene calls are TRBV11-2 and TRBJ2-5, with 9 bases matching TRBD2. This CDR3 spans 17 amino acids. Trimming at V came to 5 bases and at J to 5 bases, leaving 15 bases not matched to a gene. Germline assignment: CDR1 SGHAT and CDR2 FQNNGV. The CDR3 DNA reads as TGTGCCAGCAGCCGCCCCACCCAGGGGACTAGCAGGGAGACCCAGTACTTC. It yields the protein CASSRPTQGTSRETQYF.

CDR3 amino acids: CASSIDSGGPDTQYF. The CDR3 DNA sequence: TGTGCCAGCAGTATAGACTCGGGCGGGCCAGATACGCAGTATTTT. The chain combines TRBV2 with TRBJ2-3; perhaps TRBD2 as D (5 bases). Trimming removed 5 bases from V and 4 bases from J, with 16 bases in between. The CDR3 spans 15 residues. Per germline, CDR1 SNHLY and CDR2 FYNNEI.

The CDR3 sequence: CSVVTGFYEQYF. The CDR3, as DNA: TGCAGCGTAGTTACAGGATTCTACGAGCAGTACTTC. The V gene is TRBV29-1, the J gene TRBJ2-7, with D possibly TRBD1 on 5 matching bases. CDR1 is SQVTM and CDR2 is ANQGSEA in the germline V gene. V lost 6 bases, J lost 3 bases, and 12 bases lay in between. The CDR3 loop spans 12 amino acids.

The table lists this clone with many counts. The rearrangement links TRBV5-6 to TRBJ2-3, with a possible D match to TRBD2 (7 bases). The germline CDR1 and CDR2 sequences are SGHDT and YYEEEE. The CDR3 loop spans 15 amino acids. Trimming stripped 1 base from V and 0 bases from J, with 9 bases between. CDR3 sequence: CASSLSGTSTDTQYF. In DNA, the CDR3 is TGTGCCAGCAGCTTGAGCGGGACAAGCACAGATACGCAGTATTTT.

This rearrangement joins TRBV28 to TRBJ2-3; 7 nucleotides agree with TRBD2. V shed 1 base, J shed 10 bases, and the junction held 14 bases outside the gene matches. Germline-derived CDR1 and CDR2 are MDHEN and SYDVKM. The CDR3 is 16 amino acids. This CDR3 reads CASSLLTGLTALPQYF. The CDR3 DNA reads TGTGCCAGCAGTTTATTAACGGGACTAACGGCACTCCCGCAGTATTTT.

J is TRBJ1-6 and V is TRBV7-2, with a weak D call TRBD1 (6 bases). The V and J ends lost 5 bases and 16 bases respectively, with 21 bases between them. The CDR3 has 14 residues. From germline, CDR1 is SGHTA and CDR2 FQGNSA. In nucleotides, the CDR3 is TGTGCCAGCAGCCTATCGTTGGCAGGGGTTCCTCTCCACTTT. It encodes CASSLSLAGVPLHF.

The rearrangement joins TRBV4-3 to TRBJ1-2, with unresolved D. In germline, CDR1 is LGHNA, CDR2 YSLEER. This CDR3 comprises 15 residues. V dropped 1 base and J dropped 4 bases, with 13 bases sitting between them. CDR3 DNA: TGCGCCAGCAGCCAAGTATCAGACTTAACCTATGGCTACACCTTC. Translating gives CASSQVSDLTYGYTF.

The gene calls are TRBV7-9 and TRBJ1-1; tentatively, D is TRBD1 (5 bases). In germline, CDR1 is SEHNR, CDR2 FQNEAQ (reference sequence). Deletions cut 0 bases from V and 1 base from J, with 9 bases between. CDR3 length: 15 residues. CDR3 in amino acids: CASSLAAGPNTEAFF. The CDR3 DNA reads as TGTGCCAGCAGCTTAGCAGCGGGGCCGAACACTGAAGCTTTCTTT.

This clone was detected a few times. The chain combines TRBV29-1 with TRBJ2-5; 7 bases are a match to TRBD1. Germline lookup yields CDR1 SQVTM and CDR2 ANQGSEA. The CDR3 spans 11 residues. With 7 bases clipped from V and 3 bases from J, the junction kept 2 bases outside the gene matches. CDR3 loop: CSGGQKETQYF. The DNA for the CDR3 is TGCAGCGGGGGACAGAAAGAGACCCAGTACTTC.

In regard to this clone: The junction shows a germline mismatch at one end, possibly a read error. The chain links TRBV7-7 to TRBJ2-1; 8 bases map to TRBD2. CDR3 length: 15 amino acids. Germline CDR1 reads SSHAT; CDR2 reads FNYEAQ (reference sequence). In DNA, the CDR3 is TGTGCTAGCAGCTTAGCGCGGGGGGAATACAATGAGCAGTTCTTC. Encoded protein: CASSLARGEYNEQFF.

The rearrangement joins TRBV9 to TRBJ2-6, with 8 bases fitting TRBD2. CDR3 length: 19 amino acids. J gave up 2 bases and V 0 bases, and 10 bases lay outside the gene matches. The germline V gene encodes CDR1 SGDLS and CDR2 YYNGEE. As DNA, the CDR3 is TGTGCCAGCAGCGTAGGGTGGTGGGGAGCGGGGGCTGGGGCCAACGTCCTGACTTTC. This translates into CASSVGWWGAGAGANVLTF.

This chain joins TRBV12-5 and TRBJ2-7, with 7 nucleotides matching TRBD2. The length of the CDR3 is 13 residues. In germline, CDR1 is LGHNT, CDR2 FRNRAP. V shed 4 bases and J 2 bases; nucleotides not matched to a gene: 2. DNA of the CDR3: TGTGCTAGTGGTTGGGACTACACCTACGAGCAGTACTTC. Translating gives CASGWDYTYEQYF.

This rearrangement joins TRBV10-3 to TRBJ1-6; 11 bases are a match to TRBD1. CDR1 is ENHRY, CDR2 SYGVKD, per germline. The length of the CDR3 is 15 residues. The J segment lost 7 bases and the V segment lost 4 bases, leaving 3 bases of the junction unmatched. The DNA of the CDR3 is TGTGCCATCAGTGGGACAGGGGGCGACAATTCACCCCTCCACTTT. It translates to CAISGTGGDNSPLHF.

This clone was detected only a few times. The V and J genes are TRBV6-6 and TRBJ2-5; 11 bases line up with TRBD2. The CDR3 consists of 15 residues. V gave up 7 bases and J gave up 1 base; unmatched junction bases: 5. The germline V gene has CDR1 MNHNY and CDR2 SVGAGI (reference sequence). The CDR3 protein is CASNDGTSGQETQYF. The CDR3 nucleotides are TGTGCCAGCAACGACGGGACTAGCGGCCAAGAGACCCAGTACTTC.

This chain links TRBV9 with TRBJ2-3, with D perhaps matching TRBD1 (6 bases). Germline V gene lookup returns CDR1 SGDLS and CDR2 YYNGEE. This CDR3 is 16 amino acids long. The V and J ends lost 2 bases and 3 bases respectively, with 16 bases between them. The CDR3 nucleotides read TGTGCCAGCAGCGTGGGGACAAACCCTAAAACAGATACGCAGTATTTT. Amino acids: CASSVGTNPKTDTQYF. The complete variable domain, with remaining parts taken from reference TRBV9 and TRBJ2-3, reads DSGVTQTPKHLITATGQRVTLRCSPRSGDLSVYWYQQSLDQGLQFLIQYYNGEERAKGNILERFSAQQFPDLHSELNLSSLELGDSALYFCASSVGTNPKTDTQYFGPGTRLTVL.

The V and J genes are TRBV9 and TRBJ2-7; 8 bases agree with TRBD1. V lost 2 bases, J lost 2 bases, and 6 bases stayed unmatched. This CDR3 has 15 amino acids. Per the germline V gene, CDR1 is SGDLS and CDR2 is YYNGEE. The CDR3 DNA is TGTGCCAGCAGCGTGCGGACAGGGAGAGCCTACGAGCAGTACTTC. Residues: CASSVRTGRAYEQYF.

The chain uses TRBV5-1 and TRBJ1-1, with D tentatively TRBD1 (5 bases). Trimming took off 7 bases at V and 0 bases at J, with 13 bases between the two ends. This CDR3 has 14 amino acids. Germline CDR1 and CDR2: SGHRS and YFSETQ. The CDR3 nucleotides read TGCGCCAGCTGTCGGGACTACTTGAACACTGAAGCTTTCTTT. Translation gives CASCRDYLNTEAFF.

This clone was seen just once. J is TRBJ1-1 and V is TRBV5-1; possible D gene TRBD1, 5 bases. Deletions cut 0 bases from V and 3 bases from J, with 18 bases between. Germline V gene sequence: CDR1 SGHRS, CDR2 YFSETQ. This CDR3 spans 17 amino acids. CDR3 loop: CASSLVAQGGSYTEAFF. Here the CDR3 DNA reads TGCGCCAGCAGCTTGGTCGCCCAGGGTGGATCTTACACTGAAGCTTTCTTT.